The 28 T cell receptor beta chains below come from one sample, sequenced in a study of CD8+ T cells in alopecia areata. Specified treatment: oral pan-JAK inhibitor, 5-10 mg twice daily. Extraction of RNA preceded its reverse transcription into cDNA, which served as the sequencing template. The assay was immunoSEQ multiplex PCR, and TCRdb's table has in-frame clones only and misses some. The sample holds fewer than 150,000 clones, 65% to 90% seen once. The sample consisted of CD8+ T cells sorted from blood, taken at week 4, from a patient treated with tofacitinib. These receptors were taken from a human donor with alopecia areata.

The rearrangement joins TRBV27 to TRBJ2-2; D possibly matches TRBD1 or TRBD2 (6 bases each). The germline V gene encodes CDR1 MNHEY and CDR2 SMNVEV (reference sequence). V was trimmed by 0 bases and J by 0 bases, leaving 11 bases between them. The CDR3 is made up of 17 amino acids. DNA for the CDR3: TGTGCCAGCAGTTTATCGGTGGAGGGGGCGAACACCGGGGAGCTGTTTTTT. Protein sequence: CASSLSVEGANTGELFF.

J is TRBJ2-1 and V is TRBV2, with D possibly TRBD2 on 5 matching bases. CDR1 and CDR2 from the germline V gene are SNHLY and FYNNEI. The V gene lost 8 bases and the J gene lost 7 bases, with 15 bases spanning the gap. The CDR3 covers 13 residues. CDR3 coding DNA: TGTGCCAGCGGACTTTTGGCGCCAAATGAGCAGTTCTTC. It yields the protein CASGLLAPNEQFF.

This clone came up once. The chain joins TRBV23-1 to TRBJ2-5; unclear D gene. TRBV23-1 qualifies as an ORF whose function is uncertain. The CDR3 runs to 13 residues. Between the trimmed V and J ends, which lost 3 bases and 2 bases, there was a span of 7 bases. The CDR3 loop reads CASSHRSQETQYF. CDR3 bases: TGCGCCAGCAGTCACAGATCTCAAGAGACCCAGTACTTC.

V usage is TRBV4-2 and J usage is TRBJ2-7; TRBD2 matches at 9 bases. The CDR3 contains 16 residues. V dropped 3 bases and J dropped 2; count of bases not matched to a gene: 8. Germline values: CDR1 LGHNA, CDR2 YNFKEQ. The DNA of the CDR3 is TGTGCCAGCAGCCAGGAAGAGACTAGCGGTACCTACGAGCAGTACTTC. It translates to CASSQEETSGTYEQYF.

V usage is TRBV7-9 and J usage is TRBJ1-1; 8 bases align to TRBD1. CDR3 size: 17 residues. The germline CDR1 and CDR2 sequences are SEHNR and FQNEAQ (reference sequence). V trimming: 2 bases; J trimming: 3 bases; junction bases outside the gene matches: 11. The CDR3 spells CASSLSGGGPADTEAFF. CDR3 DNA sequence: TGTGCCAGCAGCTTATCAGGGGGCGGGCCTGCGGACACTGAAGCTTTCTTT.

The V gene is TRBV18, the J gene TRBJ2-7; 9 bases fit TRBD1. Germline CDR1 KGHSH, CDR2 LQKENI. The length of the CDR3 is 15 residues. J gave up 6 bases and V 2 bases, and 8 bases lay outside the gene matches. The CDR3 is CASSPEGQGVLEQYF. For the CDR3, the DNA is TGTGCCAGCTCACCAGAGGGACAGGGAGTTCTCGAGCAGTACTTC.

The J gene is TRBJ2-7, the V gene TRBV11-3; tentative D call: TRBD1 (6 bases). The CDR3 contains 14 residues. V was shortened by 3 bases and J by 4 bases, with 13 bases between the two germline ends. Per the germline V gene, CDR1 is SGHNT and CDR2 is YENEEA. The CDR3 nucleotides read TGTGCCAGCAGCTTCCAGGGGCCGGGTTACGAGCAGTACTTC. The encoded protein is CASSFQGPGYEQYF.

The gene calls are TRBV29-1 and TRBJ1-1, with D maybe TRBD1 (5 bases). This CDR3 is built from 12 residues. V was shortened by 4 bases and J by 0 bases, with 6 bases between the two germline ends. Germline V lookup: CDR1 SQVTM, CDR2 ANQGSEA. CDR3 residues: CSVGTMNTEAFF. The CDR3 DNA sequence: TGCAGCGTTGGGACAATGAACACTGAAGCTTTCTTT.

V is TRBV2 and J is TRBJ2-7, with D possibly being TRBD1 or TRBD2 (5 bases each). V was pared by 1 base and J by 3 bases, with 10 bases between. Germline V gives CDR1 SNHLY, CDR2 FYNNEI. This CDR3 is built from 14 residues. CDR3 region: CASSEEGPNYEQYF. For the CDR3, the DNA is TGTGCCAGCAGTGAAGAGGGACCGAACTACGAGCAGTACTTC.

The V gene is TRBV29-1, the J gene TRBJ2-2; no clear D. The ends were cut back, 7 bases at V and 0 bases at J, with 15 bases in the middle. Germline loops: CDR1 SQVTM, CDR2 ANQGSEA. CDR3 size: 15 residues. CDR3 bases: TGCAGCGCCGAGCGCAGAGACGCGAACACCGGGGAGCTGTTTTTT. It encodes CSAERRDANTGELFF.

The chain combines TRBV4-2 with TRBJ2-7, with 8 bases fitting TRBD2. Trimming at V came to 0 bases and at J to 2 bases, leaving 6 bases not matched to a gene. This CDR3 region has 16 residues. Germline V gene sequence: CDR1 LGHNA, CDR2 YNFKEQ. DNA of the CDR3: TGTGCCAGCAGCCAAGAGGTCTCAGCGGGGGCCTACGAGCAGTACTTC. Translation: CASSQEVSAGAYEQYF.

The rearrangement joins TRBV19 to TRBJ2-1; tentative D call: TRBD1 (6 bases). The germline gives CDR1 LNHDA, CDR2 SQIVND (reference sequence). CDR3 size: 15 residues. Trimming took 3 bases from V and 0 from J, leaving 9 bases between them. The CDR3 loop reads CASSMDSSSYNEQFF. In nucleotides, the CDR3 is TGTGCCAGTAGTATGGACAGCTCCTCCTACAATGAGCAGTTCTTC.

This sequence joins TRBV11-1 and TRBJ2-1; 11 bases are shared with TRBD2. Germline loops: CDR1 SGHAT, CDR2 FQDESV (reference sequence). The V segment lost 3 bases and the J segment 2 bases; nucleotides outside the gene matches: 3. CDR3 length equals 16 residues. Here the CDR3 DNA reads TGTGCCAGCAGCTTTAGCGGGGGGGCAGCCTACAATGAGCAGTTCTTC. Its translation is CASSFSGGAAYNEQFF.

This chain uses TRBV28 with TRBJ2-2; unclear D gene. In germline, CDR1 is MDHEN, CDR2 SYDVKM. Trimming removed 3 bases at V and 2 bases at J, with 13 bases between. The length of the CDR3 is 16 residues. The CDR3 sequence: CASSFEAVHNTGELFF. The CDR3 DNA reads as TGTGCCAGCAGTTTCGAGGCGGTACACAACACCGGGGAGCTGTTTTTT. The whole variable domain, filled in from reference TRBV28 and TRBJ2-2, reads DVKVTQSSRYLVKRTGEKVFLECVQDMDHENMFWYRQDPGLGLRLIYFSYDVKMKEKGDIPEGYSVSREKKERFSLILESASTNQTSMYLCASSFEAVHNTGELFFGEGSRLTVL.

Regarding this clone: One junction end does not reproduce the germline sequence, and a read error may be involved. This chain connects TRBV7-7 to TRBJ2-1; tentative D call: TRBD2 (5 bases). Germline V lookup: CDR1 SSHAT, CDR2 FNYEAQ (reference sequence). The CDR3 runs 13 residues. CDR3 protein: CASSLRRTDEQFF. CDR3 DNA: TGTGCTAGCAGCCTACGGAGGACCGATGAGCAGTTCTTC.

The chain recombines TRBV2 with TRBJ2-7, with D possibly being TRBD2 (6 bases). Looked up from germline, CDR1 is SNHLY and CDR2 is FYNNEI. The V end lost 0 bases, the J end lost 0 bases, and 9 bases lay between the germline ends. This CDR3 has 15 residues. The CDR3 here is CASSEAGDSSYEQYF. The CDR3 nucleotides read TGTGCCAGCAGTGAAGCTGGGGACTCCTCCTACGAGCAGTACTTC.

The genes are TRBV27 and TRBJ2-5; weak D call: TRBD1 (5 bases). TRBJ2-7 explains the end of the DNA better; the J call may be wrong. CDR3 length equals 14 residues. Germline assignment: CDR1 MNHEY and CDR2 SMNVEV (reference sequence). CDR3 coding DNA: TGTGCCAGCAGTTTAGGAACAGGCTCCTACGAGCAGTACTTC. Amino acids: CASSLGTGSYEQYF.

The chain links TRBV23-1 to TRBJ2-3; no clear D. Being an ORF, TRBV23-1 has a function that is uncertain. The CDR3 covers 15 residues. The ends were cut back, 1 base at V and 0 bases at J, with 8 bases in the middle. CDR3 nucleotide sequence: TGCGCCAGCAGTCAATTTGGGTCTAGCACAGATACGCAGTATTTT. Translating it yields CASSQFGSSTDTQYF.

The rearrangement links TRBV6-6 to TRBJ2-7; D remains unclear. The CDR3 spans 12 residues. Trimming shortened V by 5 bases and J by 6 bases, and 11 bases separated the two germline ends. Germline lookup yields CDR1 MNHNY and CDR2 SVGAGI (reference sequence). CDR3 loop: CASSHYLSEQYF. CDR3 nucleotides: TGTGCCAGCAGTCACTACCTTTCCGAGCAGTACTTC.

For the CDR3, the DNA is TGTGCCAGCAGTGGACAGGCGGGTCGGCGAAAGGCCAACGTCCTGACTTTC. Encoded protein: CASSGQAGRRKANVLTF. The V call is TRBV2, the J call TRBJ2-6; D perhaps matches TRBD1 (6 bases). Germline-derived CDR1 and CDR2 are SNHLY and FYNNEI. This CDR3 contains 17 residues. Trimming cost V 4 bases and J 6 bases, with 19 bases left between them. The whole variable domain, filled in from reference TRBV2 and TRBJ2-6, reads EPEVTQTPSHQVTQMGQEVILRCVPISNHLYFYWYRQILGQKVEFLVSFYNNEISEKSEIFDDQFSVERPDGSNFTLKIRSTKLEDSAMYFCASSGQAGRRKANVLTFGAGSRLTVL.

The rearrangement joins TRBV5-4 to TRBJ2-1; weak D call: TRBD1 (5 bases). V was cut by 4 bases and J by 8 bases, with 16 bases left in between. The CDR3 extends over 14 amino acids. Germline-derived CDR1 and CDR2 are SGHNT and YYREEE (reference sequence). CDR3 in amino acids: CASSPHKGIDEQFF. As DNA, the CDR3 is TGTGCCAGCAGCCCACATAAGGGGATAGATGAGCAGTTCTTC.

The gene calls are TRBV2 and TRBJ2-7; TRBD2 matches at 11 bases. This CDR3 has 16 residues. Germline CDR1 is SNHLY and CDR2 is FYNNEI. With 2 bases clipped from V and 5 bases from J, the junction kept 8 bases outside the gene matches. As DNA, the CDR3 is TGTGCCAGCAGTGAACTAGCGGGGGGCCGTATCAACGAGCAGTACTTC. It is translated as CASSELAGGRINEQYF. The full variable domain, completed using reference TRBV2 and TRBJ2-7, is EPEVTQTPSHQVTQMGQEVILRCVPISNHLYFYWYRQILGQKVEFLVSFYNNEISEKSEIFDDQFSVERPDGSNFTLKIRSTKLEDSAMYFCASSELAGGRINEQYFGPGTRLTVT.

This clone turned up a few times. The chain has TRBV7-9 and TRBJ2-5; D might be TRBD1 (5 bases). Trimming shortened V by 2 bases and J by 2 bases, and 9 bases separated the two germline ends. The CDR3 length is 14 residues. In germline, CDR1 is SEHNR, CDR2 FQNEAQ (reference sequence). In DNA form, the CDR3 reads TGTGCCAGCAGCTTAAGCACAGGTCAAGAGACCCAGTACTTC. As protein: CASSLSTGQETQYF.

This clone came up a few times. The chain is built from TRBV28 and TRBJ1-5; D is unresolved. The germline V gene has CDR1 MDHEN and CDR2 SYDVKM. The ends were cut back, 6 bases at V and 3 bases at J, with 9 bases in the middle. The CDR3 totals 13 residues. The CDR3 region has the DNA TGTGCCAGCAGACCCGGGAACAATCAGCCCCAGCATTTT. Translation: CASRPGNNQPQHF.

The chain is built from TRBV4-1 and TRBJ2-7; TRBD1 is a possible D gene (5 bases). Between the trimmed V and J ends, which lost 0 bases and 7 bases, there was a span of 10 bases. This CDR3 has 13 residues. Looked up from germline, CDR1 is MGHRA and CDR2 is YSYEKL. CDR3 protein: CASSQEGAKEQYF. Written as DNA, the CDR3 is TGCGCCAGCAGCCAAGAAGGGGCGAAAGAGCAGTACTTC.

CDR3 DNA sequence: TGTGCCAGCAGTGAGATAGGTCCCTACGAGCAGTACTTC. The encoded protein is CASSEIGPYEQYF. The rearrangement joins TRBV2 to TRBJ2-7; D not resolved. The germline gives CDR1 SNHLY, CDR2 FYNNEI. V shed 3 bases and J shed 2 bases, with 8 bases lying between them. There are 13 residues in the CDR3. Full variable domain (missing parts from reference TRBV2 and TRBJ2-7): EPEVTQTPSHQVTQMGQEVILRCVPISNHLYFYWYRQILGQKVEFLVSFYNNEISEKSEIFDDQFSVERPDGSNFTLKIRSTKLEDSAMYFCASSEIGPYEQYFGPGTRLTVT.

CDR3 in DNA: TGTGCCAGCAGCTTAGGCGGGACTTGGACAGATACGCAGTATTTT. Amino acid sequence: CASSLGGTWTDTQYF. The chain joins TRBV13 to TRBJ2-3; weak D call: TRBD2 (6 bases). The length of the CDR3 is 15 residues. Germline V gene lookup returns CDR1 PRHDT and CDR2 FYEKMQ (reference sequence). The V and J ends lost 0 bases and 3 bases respectively, with 10 bases between them.

This clone was observed a few times. V is TRBV29-1 and J is TRBJ2-1; either TRBD1 or TRBD2 may fit D (5 bases each). V was shortened by 3 bases and J by 6 bases, with 9 bases between the two germline ends. Germline V gene data show CDR1 as SQVTM and CDR2 as ANQGSEA. This CDR3 region has 12 residues. CDR3 residues: CSVETGLNEQFF. CDR3 nucleotides: TGCAGCGTTGAGACGGGGCTCAATGAGCAGTTCTTC.